The sequence of this T cell receptor (beta chain) was determined in a study of cytomegalovirus exposure and HLA in healthy donors. Notes on the study in general: CMV serostatus alone was available as immune exposure information.

CDR1 MNHEY and CDR2 SMNVEV come from the germline V gene (reference sequence). V gave up 5 bases and J gave up 4 bases, with 14 bases separating them. The CDR3 loop spans 14 amino acids. Worth noting for this clone: The antigen is undetermined.

Researchers ran the PCR with 60 Vbeta and 13 Jbeta primers. Using immunoSEQ multiplex PCR, the repertoire was profiled, and TCRdb retains in-frame clones only, with some absent. The table records over 150,000 clones, around four fifths of them present only once. The rearrangement joins TRBV27 to TRBJ1-2, with unresolved D. Sequenced: PBMCs. This receptor was taken from a woman in her forties or fifties in good health and CMV-seronegative. The CDR3 DNA reads as TGTGCCAGCAGTGCAGCAGGTTTAGGCTATGGCTACACCTTC. Translation gives CASSAAGLGYGYTF.